Listed below are T cell receptor beta chains from one sample, sequenced in a study of T-cell reconstitution after alpha-beta-depleted transplantation in children. One entry per CDR3 protein, called by TCRdb with MiXCR from the PCR reads. The repertoire holds about 400,000 distinct CDR3 sequences, roughly 22% seen once, with around 4% in the top ten. This specimen was PBMCs from the stem cell graft donor, taken from the stem cell graft. These receptors all stem from a human donor who donated a stem cell graft to a child with acute myeloid leukemia. Both conserved end residues are part of each CDR3. A D gene is named only where the DNA matches it firmly. A clone size is listed for some rows: how often the clone was seen (once, few, many), or a class if it is expanded.

V gene: TRBV29-1; J gene: TRBJ2-1; D gene: TRBD2; clone size: many; CDR3 protein: CSVVSAGAYNEQFF; CDR3 DNA: TGCAGCGTTGTTTCGGCGGGAGCATACAATGAGCAGTTCTTC
V gene: TRBV12-3/TRBV12-4; J gene: TRBJ1-1; D gene: TRBD1; clone size: few; CDR3 protein: CASSLWQGAGNTEAFF; CDR3 DNA: TGTGCCAGCAGTTTATGGCAGGGGGCTGGTAACACTGAAGCTTTCTTT
V gene: TRBV10-3; J gene: TRBJ2-2; D gene: TRBD1; clone size: many; CDR3 protein: CAISRQGDAGELFF; CDR3 DNA: TGTGCCATCAGTCGGCAGGGGGACGCCGGGGAGCTGTTTTTT
V gene: TRBV20-1; J gene: TRBJ2-7; D gene: -; clone size: few; CDR3 protein: CSARSPAEQYF; CDR3 DNA: TGCAGTGCCAGAAGTCCTGCCGAGCAGTACTTC
V gene: TRBV7-2; J gene: TRBJ2-5; D gene: -; clone size: few; CDR3 protein: CASNLAGTAQETQYF; CDR3 DNA: TGTGCCAGCAACCTTGCGGGGACGGCGCAGGAGACCCAGTACTTC
V gene: TRBV10-2; J gene: TRBJ2-7; D gene: TRBD2; clone size: -; CDR3 protein: CASSEGVAGAYEQYF; CDR3 DNA: TGCGCCAGCAGTGAGGGGGTAGCGGGGGCCTACGAGCAGTACTTC
V gene: TRBV27; J gene: TRBJ2-1; D gene: TRBD2; clone size: few; CDR3 protein: CASRNLAGGNNEQFF; CDR3 DNA: TGTGCCAGCAGAAACCTAGCGGGAGGCAACAATGAGCAGTTCTTC
V gene: TRBV4-1; J gene: TRBJ2-1; D gene: -; clone size: -; CDR3 protein: CASSPRGSGAYNEQFF; CDR3 DNA: TGCGCCAGCAGCCCCCGCGGTAGCGGAGCCTACAATGAGCAGTTCTTC
V gene: TRBV20-1; J gene: TRBJ2-3; D gene: -; clone size: few; CDR3 protein: CSASYGTSTDTQYF; CDR3 DNA: TGCAGTGCTAGTTACGGGACGAGCACAGATACGCAGTATTTT
V gene: TRBV5-1; J gene: TRBJ2-5; D gene: -; clone size: few; CDR3 protein: CASSSERTYQETQYF; CDR3 DNA: TGCGCCAGCAGCTCGGAAAGGACCTACCAAGAGACCCAGTACTTC
V gene: TRBV19; J gene: TRBJ1-5; D gene: -; clone size: few; CDR3 protein: CASKWGERSSNSNQPQHF; CDR3 DNA: TGTGCCAGTAAATGGGGGGAGCGCAGCAGTAATAGCAATCAGCCCCAGCATTTT
V gene: TRBV15; J gene: TRBJ2-2; D gene: -; clone size: few; CDR3 protein: CATSRDLNTGELFF; CDR3 DNA: TGTGCCACCAGCAGAGATCTGAACACCGGGGAGCTGTTTTTT
V gene: TRBV12-3/TRBV12-4; J gene: TRBJ2-7; D gene: -; clone size: -; CDR3 protein: CASSPPTLGPYEQYF; CDR3 DNA: TGTGCCAGCAGTCCCCCGACCCTGGGACCCTACGAGCAGTACTTC
V gene: TRBV20-1; J gene: TRBJ1-5; D gene: -; clone size: -; CDR3 protein: CSATRGPGSNQPQHF; CDR3 DNA: TGCAGTGCTACTCGTGGGCCCGGGAGCAATCAGCCCCAGCATTTT
V gene: TRBV20-1; J gene: TRBJ1-2; D gene: TRBD1; clone size: few; CDR3 protein: CSAPGRDSQPYGYTF; CDR3 DNA: TGCAGTGCTCCGGGGCGGGACAGCCAACCTTATGGCTACACCTTC
V gene: TRBV5-1; J gene: TRBJ2-5; D gene: TRBD1; clone size: -; CDR3 protein: CARRDSPQETQYF; CDR3 DNA: TGCGCCAGACGGGACAGTCCCCAAGAGACCCAGTACTTC
V gene: TRBV19; J gene: TRBJ2-6; D gene: -; clone size: -; CDR3 protein: CASSKTGTTVIYSGANVLTF; CDR3 DNA: TGTGCCAGTAGTAAAACGGGAACGACAGTGATCTACTCTGGGGCCAACGTCCTGACTTTC
V gene: TRBV14; J gene: TRBJ2-6; D gene: TRBD1; clone size: -; CDR3 protein: CASSQLDRRAYSGANVLTF; CDR3 DNA: TGTGCCAGCAGCCAATTGGACAGGCGAGCCTACTCTGGGGCCAACGTCCTGACTTTC
V gene: TRBV7-8; J gene: TRBJ2-3; D gene: TRBD2; clone size: -; CDR3 protein: CASSFERETDTQYF; CDR3 DNA: TGTGCCAGCAGCTTCGAGCGGGAGACAGATACGCAGTATTTT
V gene: TRBV5-4; J gene: TRBJ2-3; D gene: -; clone size: few; CDR3 protein: CASSLPTVDTQYF; CDR3 DNA: TGTGCCAGCAGCTTGCCGACCGTAGATACGCAGTATTTT
V gene: TRBV20-1; J gene: TRBJ2-7; D gene: -; clone size: -; CDR3 protein: CSAREFGSGTSYEQYF; CDR3 DNA: TGCAGTGCTAGAGAATTCGGTAGTGGAACTTCCTACGAGCAGTACTTC
V gene: TRBV20-1; J gene: TRBJ2-4; D gene: -; clone size: few; CDR3 protein: CSARGHPRDIQYF; CDR3 DNA: TGCAGTGCTAGAGGACACCCGAGGGACATTCAGTACTTC
V gene: TRBV20-1; J gene: TRBJ1-2; D gene: TRBD1; clone size: -; CDR3 protein: CSASRPSTGGSGYTF; CDR3 DNA: TGCAGTGCTAGCAGGCCATCGACAGGGGGCTCTGGCTACACCTTC
V gene: TRBV20-1; J gene: TRBJ2-5; D gene: -; clone size: many; CDR3 protein: CSARGSSGVQTQYF; CDR3 DNA: TGCAGTGCTAGAGGTTCCTCGGGGGTACAGACCCAGTACTTC
V gene: TRBV12-3/TRBV12-4; J gene: TRBJ2-4; D gene: -; clone size: many; CDR3 protein: CASREGQGRNIQYF; CDR3 DNA: TGTGCCAGCCGGGAGGGACAGGGCAGAAACATTCAGTACTTC
V gene: TRBV5-1; J gene: TRBJ1-6; D gene: -; clone size: -; CDR3 protein: CASSWGAGKKNSPLHF; CDR3 DNA: TGCGCCAGCAGTTGGGGGGCAGGGAAGAAAAATTCACCCCTCCACTTT
V gene: TRBV18; J gene: TRBJ2-1; D gene: -; clone size: -; CDR3 protein: CASSPGRDYNEQFF; CDR3 DNA: TGTGCCAGCTCACCCGGCAGGGATTACAATGAGCAGTTCTTC
V gene: TRBV20-1; J gene: TRBJ2-7; D gene: -; clone size: few; CDR3 protein: CSCSADGYEQYF; CDR3 DNA: TGCAGTTGCTCAGCGGACGGCTACGAGCAGTACTTC
V gene: TRBV7-9; J gene: TRBJ1-1; D gene: -; clone size: few; CDR3 protein: CASSVSEEAFF; CDR3 DNA: TGTGCCAGCAGCGTATCAGAGGAGGCTTTCTTT
V gene: TRBV20-1; J gene: TRBJ1-2; D gene: -; clone size: -; CDR3 protein: CSAMVPMEGGYTF; CDR3 DNA: TGCAGTGCTATGGTGCCCATGGAGGGTGGCTACACCTTC
V gene: TRBV6-6; J gene: TRBJ1-1; D gene: -; clone size: -; CDR3 protein: CASSYDGPEAFF; CDR3 DNA: TGTGCCAGCAGTTACGACGGGCCTGAAGCTTTCTTT
V gene: TRBV19; J gene: TRBJ2-1; D gene: TRBD2; clone size: -; CDR3 protein: CASSKMGGGTYNEQFF; CDR3 DNA: TGTGCCAGTAGTAAGATGGGCGGGGGGACCTACAATGAGCAGTTCTTC
V gene: TRBV27; J gene: TRBJ1-2; D gene: TRBD1; clone size: -; CDR3 protein: CASSHDRGYGYTF; CDR3 DNA: TGTGCCAGCAGCCATGACAGGGGCTATGGCTACACCTTC
V gene: TRBV12-3/TRBV12-4; J gene: TRBJ2-7; D gene: TRBD2; clone size: -; CDR3 protein: CASSLGTSASEQYF; CDR3 DNA: TGTGCCAGCAGTTTAGGGACTAGCGCCTCCGAGCAGTACTTC
V gene: TRBV20-1; J gene: TRBJ2-7; D gene: TRBD2; clone size: -; CDR3 protein: CSASRASGFSYEQYF; CDR3 DNA: TGCAGTGCCTCGCGGGCTAGCGGATTCTCCTACGAGCAGTACTTC
V gene: TRBV28; J gene: TRBJ1-2; D gene: TRBD1; clone size: -; CDR3 protein: CASSRDREGYTF; CDR3 DNA: TGTGCCAGCAGCAGGGACAGGGAAGGCTACACCTTC
V gene: TRBV20-1; J gene: TRBJ2-1; D gene: TRBD2; clone size: few; CDR3 protein: CSARDPRVGVAGYNEQFF; CDR3 DNA: TGCAGTGCTAGAGATCCGCGGGTTGGGGTAGCGGGATACAATGAGCAGTTCTTC
V gene: TRBV7-2; J gene: TRBJ2-3; D gene: TRBD1; clone size: -; CDR3 protein: CASSLKKGQPETDTQYF; CDR3 DNA: TGTGCCAGCAGCTTAAAAAAGGGACAGCCCGAAACAGATACGCAGTATTTT
V gene: TRBV20-1; J gene: TRBJ2-7; D gene: TRBD2; clone size: few; CDR3 protein: CSASRSAGGTGEQYF; CDR3 DNA: TGCAGTGCTTCTCGTTCAGCGGGAGGAACGGGGGAGCAGTACTTC
V gene: TRBV10-3; J gene: TRBJ1-2; D gene: -; clone size: few; CDR3 protein: CAISDLGQSYGYTF; CDR3 DNA: TGTGCCATCAGCGACCTCGGACAGAGCTATGGCTACACCTTC
V gene: TRBV15; J gene: TRBJ2-7; D gene: TRBD2; clone size: -; CDR3 protein: CATSRAGGPGYEQYF; CDR3 DNA: TGTGCCACCAGCAGAGCGGGAGGGCCTGGCTACGAGCAGTACTTC
V gene: TRBV6-5; J gene: TRBJ1-2; D gene: TRBD1; clone size: -; CDR3 protein: CASSYFGQGALGGYTF; CDR3 DNA: TGTGCCAGCAGTTACTTCGGACAGGGGGCCTTGGGAGGCTACACCTTC
V gene: TRBV5-6; J gene: TRBJ2-5; D gene: -; clone size: -; CDR3 protein: CASSLDPGETQYF; CDR3 DNA: TGTGCCAGCAGCTTGGATCCAGGGGAGACCCAGTACTTC
V gene: TRBV20-1; J gene: TRBJ2-1; D gene: TRBD2; clone size: many; CDR3 protein: CSARDYVRAGDSGEQFF; CDR3 DNA: TGCAGTGCTAGAGATTACGTTAGGGCGGGAGATTCAGGAGAGCAGTTCTTC
V gene: TRBV18; J gene: TRBJ1-1; D gene: -; clone size: few; CDR3 protein: CASTSDRNTEAFF; CDR3 DNA: TGTGCCAGCACAAGCGACAGGAACACTGAAGCTTTCTTT
V gene: TRBV2; J gene: TRBJ1-1; D gene: TRBD1; clone size: -; CDR3 protein: CASSGIRDSEAFF; CDR3 DNA: TGTGCCAGCAGTGGAATCCGGGACAGTGAAGCTTTCTTT
V gene: TRBV29-1; J gene: TRBJ2-1; D gene: -; clone size: many; CDR3 protein: CSVTDPKRANNEQFF; CDR3 DNA: TGCAGCGTCACCGACCCCAAGAGGGCAAACAATGAGCAGTTCTTC
V gene: TRBV29-1; J gene: TRBJ2-5; D gene: TRBD1; clone size: many; CDR3 protein: CSVSQGALGETQYF; CDR3 DNA: TGCAGCGTTTCACAGGGGGCCCTGGGAGAGACCCAGTACTTC
V gene: TRBV21-1; J gene: TRBJ2-7; D gene: -; clone size: -; CDR3 protein: CASNNFYRDSHYEQYF; CDR3 DNA: TGTGCCAGCAACAACTTCTACCGGGACAGCCACTACGAGCAGTATTTC
V gene: TRBV6-2/TRBV6-3; J gene: TRBJ2-7; D gene: -; clone size: many; CDR3 protein: CASSRRTPYEQYF; CDR3 DNA: TGTGCCAGCAGTAGGAGGACACCCTACGAGCAGTACTTC
V gene: TRBV27; J gene: TRBJ2-1; D gene: -; clone size: many; CDR3 protein: CLSYGSSYNEQFF; CDR3 DNA: TGCCTTTCCTACGGGAGCTCCTACAATGAGCAGTTCTTC
V gene: TRBV2; J gene: TRBJ2-7; D gene: -; clone size: -; CDR3 protein: CASSAAGSRREQYF; CDR3 DNA: TGTGCCAGCAGTGCGGCGGGATCTCGGCGCGAGCAGTACTTC
V gene: TRBV5-1; J gene: TRBJ2-7; D gene: TRBD1; clone size: few; CDR3 protein: CASSQRQGFYEQYF; CDR3 DNA: TGCGCCAGCAGCCAGCGACAGGGATTCTACGAGCAGTACTTC
V gene: TRBV20-1; J gene: TRBJ2-4; D gene: -; clone size: few; CDR3 protein: CSAYDSLPIAKNIQYF; CDR3 DNA: TGCAGTGCTTATGATTCCCTCCCGATAGCCAAAAACATTCAGTACTTC
V gene: TRBV29-1; J gene: TRBJ1-1; D gene: TRBD1; clone size: many; CDR3 protein: CSVTTGDTEAFF; CDR3 DNA: TGCAGCGTCACTACAGGGGACACTGAAGCTTTCTTT
V gene: TRBV10-3; J gene: TRBJ2-6; D gene: -; clone size: -; CDR3 protein: CAISGTDRPSGANVLTF; CDR3 DNA: TGTGCCATCAGTGGGACCGACAGACCATCTGGGGCCAACGTCCTGACTTTC
V gene: TRBV11-1; J gene: TRBJ2-2; D gene: -; clone size: -; CDR3 protein: CASRPRIGTDPPGTRGELFF; CDR3 DNA: TGTGCCAGCAGGCCGAGGATTGGGACTGACCCACCGGGGACTCGCGGGGAGCTGTTTTTT
V gene: TRBV12-3/TRBV12-4; J gene: TRBJ2-1; D gene: TRBD2; clone size: many; CDR3 protein: CASSFAVNGRSTNEQFF; CDR3 DNA: TGTGCCAGCAGTTTTGCCGTGAACGGGAGGTCAACCAATGAGCAGTTCTTC
V gene: TRBV20-1; J gene: TRBJ2-1; D gene: -; clone size: -; CDR3 protein: CSESGADYNEQFF; CDR3 DNA: TGCAGTGAGTCGGGAGCAGACTACAATGAGCAGTTCTTC